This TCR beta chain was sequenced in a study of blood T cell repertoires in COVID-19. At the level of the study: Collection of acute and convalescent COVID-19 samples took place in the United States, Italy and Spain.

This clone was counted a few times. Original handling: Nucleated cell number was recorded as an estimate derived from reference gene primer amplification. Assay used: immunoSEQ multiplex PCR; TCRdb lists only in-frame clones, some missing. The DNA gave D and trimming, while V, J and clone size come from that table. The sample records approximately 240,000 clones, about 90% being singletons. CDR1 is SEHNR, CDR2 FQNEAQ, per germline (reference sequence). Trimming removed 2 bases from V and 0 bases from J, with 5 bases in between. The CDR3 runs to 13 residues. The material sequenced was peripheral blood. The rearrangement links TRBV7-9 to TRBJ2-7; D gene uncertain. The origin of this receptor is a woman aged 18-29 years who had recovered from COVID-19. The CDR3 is CASSLTYSYEQYF. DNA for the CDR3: TGTGCCAGCAGCTTAACCTACTCCTACGAGCAGTACTTC. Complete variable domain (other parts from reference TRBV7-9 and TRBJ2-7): DTGVSQNPRHKITKRGQNVTFRCDPISEHNRLYWYRQTLGQGPEFLTYFQNEAQLEKSRLLSDRFSAERPKGSFSTLEIQRTEQGDSAMYLCASSLTYSYEQYFGPGTRLTVT.